This T cell receptor (beta chain) appears in the sequencing data of a study of blood T cell repertoires in COVID-19. Study details: From T cells, B-cell-depleted T cells, or PBMCs came the material, which was cDNA or gDNA.

The CDR3 is 15 amino acids. The V end lost 6 bases, the J end lost 7 bases, and 18 bases lay between the germline ends. Germline lookup yields CDR1 SEHNR and CDR2 FQNEAQ (reference sequence). The assay was immunoSEQ multiplex PCR, and TCRdb's table has in-frame clones only and misses some. The sample contains over 100,000 clones, around four fifths of which appear only once. The sequenced sample consisted of peripheral blood. The TCR was taken from an older woman with acute or convalescent COVID-19. The V and J genes are TRBV7-9 and TRBJ2-2, with D maybe TRBD2 (5 bases). CDR3 amino acids: CASSLGPSSGGELFF. CDR3 sequence (DNA): TGTGCCAGCAGTCTAGGCCCTAGCAGCGGCGGGGAGCTGTTTTTT.